This T cell receptor beta chain is from a study of blood T cell repertoires in COVID-19. Authors' methods: Amplified reference gene primers provided the basis for estimating nucleated cell counts. Generated by immunoSEQ multiplex PCR, the TCRdb table keeps only in-frame clones and is missing some. The DNA was the basis for D and trimming; V, J and clone size are from that table. The table has 250,000 to 350,000 clones, approximately 87% seen once. This clone was recorded a few times. V shed 4 bases and J shed 2 bases, with 10 bases lying between them. Germline assignment: CDR1 SGHTA and CDR2 FQGNSA. The CDR3 spans 14 residues.

The chain couples TRBV7-2 to TRBJ2-3; the D is unclear. The sample taken for sequencing was peripheral blood. The TCR sequence derives from a woman aged 45 to 65 who had recovered from COVID-19. CDR3 protein: CASSSETYTDTQYF. The CDR3 nucleotides read TGTGCCAGCAGCTCCGAAACCTACACAGATACGCAGTATTTT.